This TCR beta chain was recorded in a study of cytomegalovirus exposure and HLA in healthy donors. Germline CDR1 reads KGHSH; CDR2 reads LQKENI. Trimming shortened V by 3 bases and J by 3 bases, and 15 bases separated the two germline ends. The CDR3 length is 16 residues. The donors formed part of the roughly 120-subject validation cohort, distinct from the roughly 730-subject first cohort. Notes on this clone: Its specificity is unknown.

Study observations and caveats: Cytomegalovirus status was reportedly diagnosed by the classifier with high specificity and sensitivity. Researchers reported that a few CMV-associated chains were confirmed in vitro as CMV antigen-specific. There were under 200 TCR beta chains listed as cytomegalovirus-associated.

Clones were sequenced by immunoSEQ multiplex PCR, and TCRdb holds only the in-frame ones, with some missing. The sample shows 150,000 to 180,000 clones, about 88% of them seen only once. Sequencing was performed on PBMCs. This TCR was sampled from a man aged 18 to 35 in good health and CMV-seropositive. J is TRBJ2-1 and V is TRBV18, with D possibly being TRBD2 (5 bases). In nucleotides, the CDR3 is TGTGCCAGCTCACCGTTTAGCGCCACCATCTACAATGAGCAGTTCTTC. It yields the protein CASSPFSATIYNEQFF.